This TCR beta chain was identified in a study of blood T cell repertoires in COVID-19. The CDR3 loop spans 15 amino acids. Trimming pared 5 bases from V and 2 bases from J, leaving 14 bases between. Germline V lookup: CDR1 MNHEY, CDR2 SVGAGI. Assay: immunoSEQ multiplex PCR; the TCRdb copy retains only in-frame clones and omits some. Altogether around 94,000 clones are present, approximately 86% being singletons, with the ten largest covering 3%. Material: peripheral blood. This chain links TRBV6-5 with TRBJ2-3; perhaps TRBD1 as D (6 bases). This TCR was recovered from a man between 50 and 59 years old with active or convalescent COVID-19. CDR3 bases: TGTGCCAGCAGTCCTACAGGGCGGAACACAGATACGCAGTATTTT. Encoded protein: CASSPTGRNTDTQYF.